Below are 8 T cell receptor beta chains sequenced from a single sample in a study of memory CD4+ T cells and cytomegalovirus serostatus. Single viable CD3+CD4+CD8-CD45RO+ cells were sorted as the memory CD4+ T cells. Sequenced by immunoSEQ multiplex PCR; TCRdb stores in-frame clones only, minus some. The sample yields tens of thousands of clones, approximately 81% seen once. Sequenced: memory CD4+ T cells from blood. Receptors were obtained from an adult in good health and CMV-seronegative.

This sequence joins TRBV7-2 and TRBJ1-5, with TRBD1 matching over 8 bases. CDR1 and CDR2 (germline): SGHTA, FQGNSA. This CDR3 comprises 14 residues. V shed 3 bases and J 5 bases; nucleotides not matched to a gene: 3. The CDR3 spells CASSFSTGDQPQHF. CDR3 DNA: TGTGCCAGCAGCTTTTCGACAGGGGATCAGCCCCAGCATTTT.

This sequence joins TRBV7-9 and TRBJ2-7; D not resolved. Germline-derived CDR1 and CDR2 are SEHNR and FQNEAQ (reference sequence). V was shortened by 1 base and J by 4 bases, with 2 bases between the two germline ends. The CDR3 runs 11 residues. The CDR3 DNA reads TGTGCCAGCAGCTTAGTGTACGAGCAGTACTTC. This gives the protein CASSLVYEQYF.

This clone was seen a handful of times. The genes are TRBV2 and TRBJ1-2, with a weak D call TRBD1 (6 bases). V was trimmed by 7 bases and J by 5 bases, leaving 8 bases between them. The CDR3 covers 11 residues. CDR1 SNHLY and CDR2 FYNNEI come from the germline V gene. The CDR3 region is CASTGTYGYTF. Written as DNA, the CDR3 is TGTGCCAGCACTGGGACATATGGCTACACCTTC.

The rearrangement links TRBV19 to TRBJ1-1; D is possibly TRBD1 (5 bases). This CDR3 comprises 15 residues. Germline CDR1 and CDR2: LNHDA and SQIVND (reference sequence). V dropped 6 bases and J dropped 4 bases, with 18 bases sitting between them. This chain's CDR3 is CASSRGGGISTEAFF. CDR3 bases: TGTGCCAGTAGCCGCGGCGGGGGGATAAGCACTGAAGCTTTCTTT.

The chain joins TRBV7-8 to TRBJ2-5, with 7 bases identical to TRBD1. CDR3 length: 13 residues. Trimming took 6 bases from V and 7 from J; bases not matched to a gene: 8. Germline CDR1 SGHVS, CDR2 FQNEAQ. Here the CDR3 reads CASRAGGPGTQYF. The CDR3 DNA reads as TGTGCCAGCAGAGCAGGGGGTCCGGGGACCCAGTACTTC.

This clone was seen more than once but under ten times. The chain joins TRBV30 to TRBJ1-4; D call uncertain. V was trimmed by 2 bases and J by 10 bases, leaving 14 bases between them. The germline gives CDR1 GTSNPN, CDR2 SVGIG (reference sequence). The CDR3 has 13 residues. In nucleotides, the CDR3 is TGTGCCTGGAGTCCGACCATAGTTGGAAAACTGTTTTTT. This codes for CAWSPTIVGKLFF. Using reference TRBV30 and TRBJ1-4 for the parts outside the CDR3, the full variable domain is SQTIHQWPATLVQPVGSPLSLECTVEGTSNPNLYWYRQAAGRGLQLLFYSVGIGQISSEVPQNLSASRPQDRQFILSSKKLLLSDSGFYLCAWSPTIVGKLFFGSGTQLSVL.

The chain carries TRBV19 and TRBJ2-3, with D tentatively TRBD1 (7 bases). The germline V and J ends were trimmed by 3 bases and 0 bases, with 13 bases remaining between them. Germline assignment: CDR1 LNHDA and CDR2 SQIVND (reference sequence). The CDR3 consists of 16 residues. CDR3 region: CASSIVRGTSTDTQYF. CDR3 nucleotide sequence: TGTGCCAGTAGTATCGTCAGGGGGACTAGCACAGATACGCAGTATTTT.

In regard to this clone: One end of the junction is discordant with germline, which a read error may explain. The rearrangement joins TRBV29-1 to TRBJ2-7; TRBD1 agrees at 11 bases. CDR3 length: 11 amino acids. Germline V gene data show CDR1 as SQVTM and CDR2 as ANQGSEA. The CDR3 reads CSVGDRGWLDF. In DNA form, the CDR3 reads TGCAGCGTTGGGGACAGGGGGTGGCTTGACTTC.